Listed below are T cell receptor beta chains from one sample, sequenced in a study of cytomegalovirus exposure and HLA in healthy donors. Assay used: immunoSEQ multiplex PCR; TCRdb lists only in-frame clones, some missing. The data contain roughly 76,000 clones, 85% to 95% of them singletons. Sequencing input: PBMCs. Source of these receptors: a man aged 18 to 29 in good health and CMV-seropositive. Each CDR3 is given with its conserved first and last residue. The D gene is left open where the match is weak. Expanded clones are given a class, and other clones once, few, many or no size at all.

TRBD1	TRBV19	TRBJ1-1	NA	CASSAGGWTEAFF	TGTGCCAGTAGCGCAGGGGGCTGGACTGAAGCTTTCTTT
NA	TRBV9	TRBJ2-7	once	CASSLDWVDEQYF	TGTGCCAGCAGCCTCGACTGGGTAGACGAGCAGTACTTC
NA	TRBV6-5	TRBJ2-5	NA	CASSYSPTGIQETQYF	TGTGCCAGCAGTTACTCACCTACAGGTATCCAAGAGACCCAGTACTTC
TRBD2	TRBV10-3	TRBJ2-5	NA	CAISRAGVISQETQYF	TGTGCCATCTCCCGTGCGGGGGTAATAAGCCAAGAGACCCAGTACTTC
NA	TRBV2	TRBJ2-3	once	CASSGSGVGADTQYF	TGTGCCAGCAGTGGATCAGGGGTGGGGGCAGATACGCAGTATTTT
NA	TRBV11-1	TRBJ1-1	NA	CASSLARVGSTEAFF	TGTGCCAGCAGCTTAGCGAGGGTTGGGAGCACTGAAGCTTTCTTT
NA	TRBV5-1	TRBJ2-1	NA	CASSLAQGYEQFF	TGCGCCAGCAGCTTGGCTCAGGGGTATGAGCAGTTCTTC
NA	TRBV6-5	TRBJ2-7	NA	CASRAGSYEQYF	TGTGCCAGCAGGGCAGGATCCTACGAGCAGTACTTC
TRBD1	TRBV5-1	TRBJ1-1	NA	CASSPRDRGGNTEAFF	TGCGCCAGCAGCCCGAGAGACAGGGGCGGGAACACTGAAGCTTTCTTT
NA	TRBV19	TRBJ2-3	NA	CASSNREGTDTQYF	TGTGCCAGTAGTAACAGGGAAGGCACAGATACGCAGTATTTT
TRBD1	TRBV7-9	TRBJ2-3	NA	CASSRGLDADTQYF	TGTGCCAGCAGCAGGGGGCTTGACGCAGATACGCAGTATTTT
TRBD1	TRBV6-1	TRBJ2-7	few	CASSEGYRGYEQYF	TGTGCCAGCAGTGAAGGGTACAGGGGCTACGAGCAGTACTTC
TRBD2	TRBV30	TRBJ2-1	NA	CAWSFGSGRAYNEQFF	TGTGCCTGGAGTTTCGGTAGCGGGAGGGCCTACAATGAGCAGTTCTTC
NA	TRBV6-6	TRBJ1-2	NA	CASSYLSGNYGYTF	TGTGCCAGCAGTTACCTGTCGGGAAACTATGGCTACACCTTC
NA	TRBV11-2	TRBJ2-7	NA	CASSLNAQRLSEQYF	TGTGCCAGCAGCTTAAATGCGCAGCGTCTTAGCGAGCAGTACTTC
NA	TRBV19	TRBJ2-1	NA	CASSPPRRYSYNEQFF	TGTGCCAGTAGCCCACCTCGGAGATACTCCTACAATGAGCAGTTCTTC
TRBD2	TRBV10-3	TRBJ2-7	once	CAISRTSGASYEQYF	TGTGCCATCAGCCGGACTAGCGGTGCCTCCTACGAGCAGTACTTC
TRBD2	TRBV10-3	TRBJ2-1	NA	CAISAPSGRAHEQFF	TGTGCCATCAGCGCCCCTAGCGGGAGGGCCCATGAGCAGTTCTTC
NA	TRBV7-9	TRBJ2-5	once	CASSLAGVSQETQYF	TGTGCCAGCAGCTTAGCGGGAGTATCCCAAGAGACCCAGTACTTC
TRBD2	TRBV28	TRBJ2-2	NA	CASRGGTSFVWTGELFF	TGTGCCAGCAGGGGGGGGACTAGCTTCGTGTGGACCGGGGAGCTGTTTTTT
TRBD1	TRBV6-1	TRBJ2-1	NA	CASSGDSYNEQFF	TGTGCCAGCAGTGGGGACAGCTACAATGAGCAGTTCTTC
NA	TRBV9	TRBJ2-3	NA	CASSVETGRYGDTQYF	TGTGCCAGCAGCGTAGAGACAGGGAGGTATGGGGATACGCAGTATTTT
NA	TRBV6-6	TRBJ1-1	NA	CASSAGHPGSTEAFF	TGTGCCAGCAGCGCCGGACACCCTGGAAGTACTGAAGCTTTCTTT
TRBD1	TRBV27	TRBJ1-5	NA	CASSVQGAGQPQHF	TGTGCCAGCAGTGTACAGGGGGCCGGCCAGCCCCAGCATTTT
TRBD1	TRBV6-4	TRBJ1-3	NA	CASSDPWTGDSGNTIYF	TGTGCCAGCAGTGACCCGTGGACAGGAGACTCTGGAAACACCATATATTTT
NA	TRBV4-1	TRBJ2-7	NA	CASSLGRDYEQYF	TGCGCCAGCAGCCTAGGCAGGGACTACGAGCAGTACTTC
TRBD2	TRBV19	TRBJ2-7	NA	CASSTIAGTYEQYF	TGTGCCAGTAGTACAATAGCGGGAACCTACGAGCAGTACTTC
TRBD1	TRBV9	TRBJ1-2	NA	CASSVGDRGQGYGYTF	TGTGCCAGCAGCGTAGGTGACAGGGGGCAGGGCTATGGCTACACCTTC
NA	TRBV19	TRBJ1-5	NA	CASSRLSYGSNQPQHF	TGTGCCAGTAGTAGATTATCTTACGGTAGCAATCAGCCCCAGCATTTT
TRBD1	TRBV11-2	TRBJ1-4	NA	CASSYRGGTNEKLFF	TGTGCCAGCAGCTACAGGGGGGGGACTAATGAAAAACTGTTTTTT
NA	TRBV27	TRBJ1-5	NA	CASSLVGGSSNQPQHF	TGTGCCAGCAGTTTAGTTGGGGGGAGTAGCAATCAGCCCCAGCATTTT
TRBD2	TRBV7-3	TRBJ2-1	NA	CASSPGTSGSNEQFF	TGTGCCAGCAGCCCGGGGACTAGCGGGTCTAATGAGCAGTTCTTC
NA	TRBV7-3	TRBJ1-2	once	CASSSGQTYGYTF	TGTGCCAGCAGCTCCGGACAAACCTATGGCTACACCTTC
TRBD2	TRBV27	TRBJ2-1	NA	CASSLQTSDGEQFF	TGTGCCAGCAGTTTGCAGACTAGCGACGGTGAGCAGTTCTTC
NA	TRBV6-5	TRBJ2-3	once	CASSYWEGTDTQYF	TGTGCCAGCAGTTACTGGGAGGGCACAGATACGCAGTATTTT
TRBD2	TRBV19	TRBJ2-7	NA	CASSPQGLAEAYEQYF	TGTGCCAGTAGTCCCCAAGGACTAGCGGAGGCCTACGAGCAGTACTTC
NA	TRBV7-9	TRBJ1-1	NA	CASSPMRGYGTEAFF	TGTGCCAGCAGCCCTATGCGGGGATATGGCACTGAAGCTTTCTTT
TRBD2	TRBV28	TRBJ2-3	NA	CASLPPSGRTDTQYF	TGTGCCAGCCTTCCCCCTAGCGGGAGGACAGATACGCAGTATTTT
NA	TRBV10-3	TRBJ2-3	once	CAIYISSTDTQYF	TGTGCCATCTACATATCTAGCACAGATACGCAGTATTTT
TRBD2	TRBV28	TRBJ2-1	NA	CASSRGGRKYNEQFF	TGTGCCAGCAGTCGGGGGGGGAGGAAATACAATGAGCAGTTCTTC
NA	TRBV12-5	TRBJ1-2	NA	CASGLTDSLYGYTF	TGTGCTAGTGGCCTTACAGACAGTCTCTATGGCTACACCTTC
NA	TRBV27	TRBJ1-1	NA	CASSPPRTDRMNTEAFF	TGTGCCAGCAGTCCCCCACGGACAGATCGTATGAACACTGAAGCTTTCTTT
NA	TRBV2	TRBJ2-5	NA	CASSESGTQYF	TGTGCCAGCAGTGAAAGCGGGACCCAGTACTTC
TRBD1	TRBV5-1	TRBJ1-2	NA	CASSPTGGANYGYTF	TGCGCCAGCAGCCCTACAGGGGGAGCTAACTATGGCTACACCTTC
NA	TRBV25-1	TRBJ2-1	once	CASSERVLRNEQFF	TGTGCCAGCAGTGAAAGAGTCTTGAGGAATGAGCAGTTCTTC
NA	TRBV28	TRBJ1-1	NA	CASSFLNRVAFF	TGTGCCAGCAGTTTTCTTAACAGGGTGGCTTTCTTT
NA	TRBV7-8	TRBJ2-7	NA	CASSYEGPTYEQYF	TGTGCCAGCAGCTACGAGGGTCCTACCTACGAGCAGTACTTC
NA	TRBV28	TRBJ2-7	once	CASSSPGETYEQYF	TGTGCCAGCAGTTCCCCGGGTGAAACCTACGAGCAGTACTTC